The 14 T cell receptor beta chains presented below share a single source sample, sequenced in a study of beta chain features in type 1 diabetes. Study-wide findings and caveats: Patients with Type 1 diabetes showed moderately but significantly shorter TCRB CDR3s in all four CD4+ subsets.

The antigens these receptors bind are not known. All of the isolated RNA was reverse transcribed, so expressed TCRB transcripts were sequenced. The data were produced by immunoSEQ multiplex PCR, yet TCRdb's version contains in-frame clones alone and is incomplete. Of a few hundred thousand clones listed, 11% are singletons. Sequenced material: naive CD4+ T cells from blood. Receptors were obtained from a man in his thirties or forties with type 1 diabetes.

The table lists this clone with a few counts. V is TRBV2 and J is TRBJ1-5; D is uncertain. Trimming cost V 2 bases and J 4 bases, with 6 bases left between them. The germline gives CDR1 SNHLY, CDR2 FYNNEI. The CDR3 covers 13 residues. The DNA for the CDR3 is TGTGCCAGCAGTGAACGGGTAAATCAGCCCCAGCATTTT. Its translation: CASSERVNQPQHF.

This clone was seen a few times. The CDR3 nucleotides read TGTGCCAGCAGCCCAACAACGGGCACCGGGGAGCTGTTTTTT. Amino acid sequence: CASSPTTGTGELFF. The J gene is TRBJ2-2, the V gene TRBV7-3; no firm D call. In germline, CDR1 is SGHTA, CDR2 FQGTGA. Between the trimmed V and J ends, which lost 5 bases and 4 bases, there was a span of 11 bases. The CDR3 is made up of 14 amino acids.

This clone was picked up a small number of times. This rearrangement joins TRBV5-4 to TRBJ1-1; possibly TRBD1 for D (5 bases). The V and J ends lost 1 base and 1 base respectively, with 11 bases between them. CDR1 is SGHNT, CDR2 YYREEE, per germline (reference sequence). The CDR3 runs 15 residues. Written as DNA, the CDR3 is TGTGCCAGCAGCTTGAGGAGGGGCGGGAACACTGAAGCTTTCTTT. Its protein product is CASSLRRGGNTEAFF. Complete variable domain (other parts from reference TRBV5-4 and TRBJ1-1): ETGVTQSPTHLIKTRGQQVTLRCSSQSGHNTVSWYQQALGQGPQFIFQYYREEENGRGNFPPRFSGLQFPNYSSELNVNALELDDSALYLCASSLRRGGNTEAFFGQGTRLTVV.

J is TRBJ2-7 and V is TRBV19; 9 bases align to TRBD1. CDR1 is LNHDA, CDR2 SQIVND, per germline (reference sequence). V lost 4 bases to trimming and J lost 6 bases; unmatched junction nucleotides: 7. The CDR3 covers 14 residues. CDR3 bases: TGTGCCAGTAGTACGGGACAGGGAACTTCCGAGCAGTACTTC. Its protein is CASSTGQGTSEQYF.

This rearrangement joins TRBV6-4 to TRBJ2-1, with D tentatively TRBD2 (5 bases). The germline V gene encodes CDR1 MRHNA and CDR2 SNTAGT. Trimming cost V 6 bases and J 5 bases, with 11 bases left between them. The CDR3 loop spans 13 amino acids. CDR3 in DNA: TGTGCCAGCAGGGGAGACAATAACAATGAGCAGTTCTTC. Translating gives CASRGDNNNEQFF.

This clone was observed a handful of times. CDR3 DNA sequence: TGCGCCAGCAGCCAAGACCGGACAGAGGGCGGAGCTAACTATGGCTACACCTTC. Its translation is CASSQDRTEGGANYGYTF. This chain joins TRBV4-3 and TRBJ1-2; possible D gene TRBD1, 6 bases. The CDR3 runs to 18 residues. The V gene lost 0 bases and the J gene lost 0 bases, with 17 bases spanning the gap. CDR1 is LGHNA, CDR2 YSLEER, per germline.

This clone was detected a few times. The rearrangement uses TRBV2 and TRBJ1-1, with a weak D call TRBD1 (5 bases). This CDR3 spans 14 amino acids. V lost 7 bases, J lost 5 bases, and 17 bases lay in between. Per germline, CDR1 SNHLY and CDR2 FYNNEI. As DNA, the CDR3 is TGTGCCAGCAAAATTGCAGGGCCGGTTACTGAAGCTTTCTTT. Its translation: CASKIAGPVTEAFF.

This clone was seen a handful of times. The chain has TRBV21-1 and TRBJ1-1; the table calls TRBD1, which could not be checked here. TRBV21-1 is flagged as a pseudogene. CDR3 size: 17 residues. Written as DNA, the CDR3 is TGTGCCAGCAGCTCCTGGACAGGGGAAGAGGAGACCACTGAAGCTTTCTTT. It yields the protein CASSSWTGEEETTEAFF.

J is TRBJ1-2 and V is TRBV5-4; 12 nucleotides line up with TRBD1. V gave up 3 bases and J gave up 6 bases; unmatched junction bases: 3. Looked up from germline, CDR1 is SGHNT and CDR2 is YYREEE (reference sequence). The CDR3 contains 14 residues. Written as DNA, the CDR3 is TGTGCCAGCAGCTGGGGACAGGGGGCCGATGGCTACACCTTC. It is translated as CASSWGQGADGYTF.

A few counts support this clone. The V gene is TRBV28, the J gene TRBJ1-2; the match to TRBD1 covers 7 bases. Germline values: CDR1 MDHEN, CDR2 SYDVKM. Unmatched junction bases numbered 9, after V lost 4 bases and J lost 4 bases. The CDR3 covers 15 residues. The CDR3 bases are TGTGCCAGCAGTTCCACGGGACAGTCAGCCTATGGCTACACCTTC. It codes for CASSSTGQSAYGYTF.

The V call is TRBV7-2, the J call TRBJ1-2; maybe TRBD1 (6 bases). V was trimmed by 6 bases and J by 6 bases, leaving 14 bases between them. Germline V gene data show CDR1 as SGHTA and CDR2 as FQGNSA. CDR3 length: 13 residues. The CDR3 loop reads CASSTRGKDGYTF. In DNA, the CDR3 is TGTGCCAGCAGTACTAGGGGGAAGGATGGCTACACCTTC.

This clone was picked up a small number of times. The chain combines TRBV29-1 with TRBJ2-7; 10 bases align to TRBD1. The V gene end was trimmed by 7 bases and the J gene end by 7 bases; junction bases not matched to a gene: 10. This CDR3 is built from 13 residues. Germline V lookup: CDR1 SQVTM, CDR2 ANQGSEA. CDR3 DNA sequence: TGCAGCGCATCCCCGGGACAGGGGTATGAGCAGTACTTC. It codes for CSASPGQGYEQYF.

This clone has just a few counts. The gene calls are TRBV6-6 and TRBJ1-6; D is unresolved. Deletions cut 0 bases from V and 7 bases from J, with 10 bases between. The CDR3 is 15 amino acids. Germline V gives CDR1 MNHNY, CDR2 SVGAGI (reference sequence). The CDR3 reads CASSYSRVSNSPLHF. The CDR3 coding sequence is TGTGCCAGCAGTTACTCGCGGGTTTCAAATTCACCCCTCCACTTT.

This clone was counted only a few times. The chain uses TRBV7-2 and TRBJ1-2; D is unclear. Germline CDR1 and CDR2: SGHTA and FQGNSA. The V and J ends lost 1 base and 7 bases respectively, with 13 bases between them. The CDR3 is made up of 14 amino acids. The CDR3 spells CASSLGVGPGGYTF. The CDR3 bases are TGTGCCAGCAGCTTAGGGGTGGGTCCGGGTGGCTACACCTTC.